This TCR beta chain was sequenced for a study of blood T cell repertoires in COVID-19. Study summary: The cDNA or gDNA used as material had been derived from T cells, B-cell-depleted T cells, or PBMCs.

Per the germline V gene, CDR1 is PRHDT and CDR2 is FYEKMQ (reference sequence). J was trimmed by 5 bases and V by 5 bases; bases with no gene match: 6. This CDR3 has 15 amino acids. Using immunoSEQ multiplex PCR, the repertoire was profiled, and TCRdb retains in-frame clones only, with some absent. The sample includes over 200,000 clones, 65% to 85% seen only once; the top ten take under 30%. Sample: peripheral blood. The sequence was collected from a man aged 35 to 55 with acute or convalescent COVID-19. The chain links TRBV13 to TRBJ2-1; 10 bases map to TRBD2. The CDR3 DNA sequence: TGTGCCAGCAGCATAAGCGGGAGGGCCCACAATGAGCAGTTCTTC. Its protein is CASSISGRAHNEQFF.